What follows are 15 T cell receptor beta chains derived from one specimen sequenced in a study of blood T cell repertoires in COVID-19. This table comes from immunoSEQ multiplex PCR, and its TCRdb copy is limited to in-frame clones, with some not included. The sample yields under 300,000 clones, 83% seen once. The specimen sequenced was peripheral blood. Receptors were obtained from a human donor in a cohort sampled during active COVID-19.

The V and J genes are TRBV25-1 and TRBJ2-7; a weak D match, TRBD1 (6 bases). CDR3 size: 13 residues. Looked up from germline, CDR1 is MGHDK and CDR2 is SYGVNS. Trimming removed 5 bases from V and 3 bases from J, with 11 bases in between. The CDR3 coding sequence is TGTGCCAGCAGTCACAGGGTCAGCTACGAGCAGTACTTC. This sequence encodes CASSHRVSYEQYF.

The chain couples TRBV2 to TRBJ2-7; D ambiguous. Trimming left V 7 bases short and J 2 bases short, with 9 bases between. CDR1 and CDR2 from the germline V gene are SNHLY and FYNNEI. The length of the CDR3 is 12 residues. Written as DNA, the CDR3 is TGTGCCAGCACCCCGAGGCCCTACGAGCAGTACTTC. This codes for CASTPRPYEQYF.

J is TRBJ1-6 and V is TRBV7-6; the D gene is possibly TRBD1 (5 bases). This CDR3 spans 15 amino acids. Trimming cost V 3 bases and J 10 bases, with 16 bases left between them. Germline V gene sequence: CDR1 SGHVS, CDR2 FNYEAQ. Written as DNA, the CDR3 is TGTGCCAGCAGCTTGATGGGGCAGGGAAAATCACCCCTCCACTTT. The encoded protein is CASSLMGQGKSPLHF.

For the CDR3, the DNA is TGTGCCAGCACCCCCGGACAGGGTGAAGCTTTCTTT. This translates into CASTPGQGEAFF. The chain joins TRBV12-3 or TRBV12-4 to TRBJ1-1; 8 bases agree with TRBD1. V lost 7 bases and J lost 7; bases outside the gene matches: 5. This CDR3 is 12 amino acids long.

This sequence joins TRBV7-2 and TRBJ1-3; D unresolved. With 1 base removed from V and 0 bases from J, the gap between germline ends came to 10 bases. Germline lookup yields CDR1 SGHTA and CDR2 FQGNSA. The CDR3 has 16 amino acids. As DNA, the CDR3 is TGTGCCAGCAGCTTAGACAGAACAGTCTCTGGAAACACCATATATTTT. Residues: CASSLDRTVSGNTIYF.

The J gene is TRBJ1-5, the V gene TRBV27; 8 nucleotides agree with TRBD1. The CDR3 has 15 amino acids. After removal of 3 bases from V and 2 bases from J, the junction contained 3 bases not matched to a gene. CDR1 and CDR2 from the germline V gene are MNHEY and SMNVEV (reference sequence). The CDR3: CASSFGQGGNQPQHF. CDR3 in DNA: TGTGCCAGCAGTTTCGGACAGGGCGGCAATCAGCCCCAGCATTTT.

In this sample, this clone turned up once. V and J are TRBV10-2 and TRBJ1-4, with TRBD1 matching over 8 bases. V shed 6 bases, J shed 6 bases, and the junction held 0 bases outside the gene matches. This CDR3 is 12 amino acids long. Per the germline V gene, CDR1 is WSHSY and CDR2 is SAAADI. The CDR3 loop is CASRDRDEKLFF. As DNA, the CDR3 is TGCGCCAGCAGGGACAGGGATGAAAAACTGTTTTTT.

This clone is a singleton in its sample. This rearrangement joins TRBV4-1 to TRBJ2-7; 9 bases agree with TRBD2. This CDR3 has 15 residues. Germline lookup yields CDR1 MGHRA and CDR2 YSYEKL. The J segment lost 3 bases and the V segment lost 0 bases, leaving 3 bases of the junction unmatched. CDR3 sequence: CASSQETSGLYEQYF. CDR3 coding DNA: TGCGCCAGCAGCCAAGAGACTAGCGGACTCTACGAGCAGTACTTC.

The chain links TRBV20-1 to TRBJ2-5; weak D call: TRBD1 (6 bases). Trimming took off 3 bases at V and 2 bases at J, with 19 bases between the two ends. CDR3 length: 16 amino acids. Per the germline V gene, CDR1 is DFQATT and CDR2 is SNEGSKA (reference sequence). The CDR3, as DNA: TGCAGTGCTAGTCTCCCCGCGTCGGGACATCAAGAGACCCAGTACTTC. It is translated as CSASLPASGHQETQYF.

The V and J genes are TRBV6-5 and TRBJ1-5; D perhaps matches TRBD1 (6 bases). V lost 1 base and J 6 bases, leaving 13 bases between the germline ends. The CDR3 is 15 residues long. Germline assignment: CDR1 MNHEY and CDR2 SVGAGI. The CDR3 DNA reads TGTGCCAGCAGTTACTACCTGGACAGTAGTCAGCCCCAGCATTTT. This encodes CASSYYLDSSQPQHF.

The gene calls are TRBV5-1 and TRBJ2-3; TRBD2 aligns across 14 bases. This CDR3 is 16 amino acids long. Germline CDR1 reads SGHRS; CDR2 reads YFSETQ. The J segment lost 5 bases and the V segment lost 6 bases, leaving 8 bases of the junction unmatched. CDR3 sequence reads: CASTQTSGGAQDTQYF. In DNA, the CDR3 is TGCGCCAGCACCCAGACTAGCGGGGGGGCCCAAGATACGCAGTATTTT. Complete variable domain (other parts from reference TRBV5-1 and TRBJ2-3): KAGVTQTPRYLIKTRGQQVTLSCSPISGHRSVSWYQQTPGQGLQFLFEYFSETQRNKGNFPGRFSGRQFSNSRSEMNVSTLELGDSALYLCASTQTSGGAQDTQYFGPGTRLTVL.

The rearrangement uses TRBV7-9 and TRBJ2-7; D is possibly TRBD1 (6 bases). V dropped 0 bases and J dropped 0 bases, with 12 bases sitting between them. This CDR3 comprises 16 residues. Germline CDR1 is SEHNR and CDR2 is FQNEAQ (reference sequence). CDR3 DNA: TGTGCCAGCAGCTTAGCTCGACAGGCCCGCTCCTACGAGCAGTACTTC. Translating it yields CASSLARQARSYEQYF. Using reference TRBV7-9 and TRBJ2-7 for the parts outside the CDR3, the full variable domain is DTGVSQNPRHKITKRGQNVTFRCDPISEHNRLYWYRQTLGQGPEFLTYFQNEAQLEKSRLLSDRFSAERPKGSFSTLEIQRTEQGDSAMYLCASSLARQARSYEQYFGPGTRLTVT.

This rearrangement joins TRBV19 to TRBJ2-1; D remains unclear. Germline lookup yields CDR1 LNHDA and CDR2 SQIVND (reference sequence). The CDR3 totals 13 residues. Trimming left V 6 bases short and J 5 bases short, with 11 bases between. The CDR3 DNA is TGTGCCAGTAGGGCGACTGTCCACAATGAGCAGTTCTTC. It is translated as CASRATVHNEQFF. Supplemented by reference TRBV19 and TRBJ2-1, the full variable domain reads DGGITQSPKYLFRKEGQNVTLSCEQNLNHDAMYWYRQDPGQGLRLIYYSQIVNDFQKGDIAEGYSVSREKKESFPLTVTSAQKNPTAFYLCASRATVHNEQFFGPGTRLTVL.

The chain joins TRBV28 to TRBJ1-3; unclear D gene. V was pared by 3 bases and J by 0 bases, with 9 bases between. The germline V gene has CDR1 MDHEN and CDR2 SYDVKM. The CDR3 covers 15 residues. DNA for the CDR3: TGTGCCAGCAGTTTGGGCACGAGCTCTGGAAACACCATATATTTT. This encodes CASSLGTSSGNTIYF.

This chain uses TRBV7-2 with TRBJ1-4; D remains ambiguous. CDR3 length: 13 residues. The V gene's germline CDR1 is SGHTA and CDR2 FQGNSA. The germline V and J ends were trimmed by 4 bases and 12 bases, with 15 bases remaining between them. The CDR3 sequence: CASSSPMEPELFF. The CDR3 DNA sequence: TGTGCCAGCAGCTCCCCTATGGAGCCCGAACTGTTTTTT.